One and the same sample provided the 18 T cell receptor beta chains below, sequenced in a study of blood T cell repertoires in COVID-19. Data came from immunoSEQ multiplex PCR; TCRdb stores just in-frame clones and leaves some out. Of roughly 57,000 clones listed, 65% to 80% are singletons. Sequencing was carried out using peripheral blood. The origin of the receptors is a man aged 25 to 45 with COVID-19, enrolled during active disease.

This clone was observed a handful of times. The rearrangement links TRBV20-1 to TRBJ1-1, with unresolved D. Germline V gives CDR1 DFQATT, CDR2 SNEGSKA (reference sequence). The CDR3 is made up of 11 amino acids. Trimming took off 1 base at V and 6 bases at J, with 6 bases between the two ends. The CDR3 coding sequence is TGCAGTGCTAGAGGATCAGCTGAAGCTTTCTTT. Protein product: CSARGSAEAFF.

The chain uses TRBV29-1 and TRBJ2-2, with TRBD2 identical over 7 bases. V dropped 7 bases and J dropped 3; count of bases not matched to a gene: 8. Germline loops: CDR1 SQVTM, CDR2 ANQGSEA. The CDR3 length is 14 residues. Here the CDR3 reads CSGRLAPHTGELFF. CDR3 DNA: TGCAGCGGGAGACTAGCCCCACACACCGGGGAGCTGTTTTTT.

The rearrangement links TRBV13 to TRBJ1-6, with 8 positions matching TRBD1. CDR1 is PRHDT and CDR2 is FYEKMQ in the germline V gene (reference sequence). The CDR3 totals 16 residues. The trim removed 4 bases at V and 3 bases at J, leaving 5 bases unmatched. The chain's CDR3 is CASSSGQGGYNSPLHF. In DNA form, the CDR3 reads TGTGCCAGCAGCTCCGGACAGGGTGGCTATAATTCACCCCTCCACTTT.

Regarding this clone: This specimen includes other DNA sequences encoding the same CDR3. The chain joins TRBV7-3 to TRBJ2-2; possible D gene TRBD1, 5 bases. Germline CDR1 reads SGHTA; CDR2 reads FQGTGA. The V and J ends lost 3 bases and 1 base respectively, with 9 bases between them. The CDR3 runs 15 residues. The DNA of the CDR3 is TGTGCCAGCAGCTTGGATAGGGGGAACACCGGGGAGCTGTTTTTT. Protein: CASSLDRGNTGELFF.

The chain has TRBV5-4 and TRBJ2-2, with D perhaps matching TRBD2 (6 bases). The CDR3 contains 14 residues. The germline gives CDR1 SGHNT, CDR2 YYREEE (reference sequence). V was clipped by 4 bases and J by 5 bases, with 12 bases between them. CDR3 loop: CASSPPGVTGELFF. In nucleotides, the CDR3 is TGTGCCAGCAGCCCGCCGGGAGTAACCGGGGAGCTGTTTTTT.

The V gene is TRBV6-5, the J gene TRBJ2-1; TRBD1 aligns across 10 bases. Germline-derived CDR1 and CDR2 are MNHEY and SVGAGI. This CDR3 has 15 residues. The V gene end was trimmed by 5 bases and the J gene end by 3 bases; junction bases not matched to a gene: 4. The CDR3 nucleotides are TGTGCCAGCAGTCCCGGGACAGGGGACTACAATGAGCAGTTCTTC. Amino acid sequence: CASSPGTGDYNEQFF.

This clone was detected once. The CDR3 coding sequence is TGTGCCAGCAGCTTGGTATTCGGGGGCTACGAGCAGTACTTC. Its translation: CASSLVFGGYEQYF. V is TRBV5-8 and J is TRBJ2-7; D may be TRBD2 (6 bases). The CDR3 length is 14 residues. Germline assignment: CDR1 SGHTS and CDR2 YDEGEE. V lost 0 bases, J lost 3 bases, and 10 bases lay in between.

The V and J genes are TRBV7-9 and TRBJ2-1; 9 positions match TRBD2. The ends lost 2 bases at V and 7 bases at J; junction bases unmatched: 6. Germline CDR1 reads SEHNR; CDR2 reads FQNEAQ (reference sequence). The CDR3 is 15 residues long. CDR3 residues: CASSLPPAGGNEQFF. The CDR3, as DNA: TGTGCCAGCAGCTTACCTCCGGCGGGGGGGAATGAGCAGTTCTTC.

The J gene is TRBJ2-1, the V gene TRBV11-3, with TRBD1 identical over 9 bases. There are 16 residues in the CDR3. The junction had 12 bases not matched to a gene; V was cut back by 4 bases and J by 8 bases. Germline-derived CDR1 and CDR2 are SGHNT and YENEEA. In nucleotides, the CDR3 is TGTGCCAGCAGCTCCCGGACAGGGGCGCTATTAGATGAGCAGTTCTTC. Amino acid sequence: CASSSRTGALLDEQFF.

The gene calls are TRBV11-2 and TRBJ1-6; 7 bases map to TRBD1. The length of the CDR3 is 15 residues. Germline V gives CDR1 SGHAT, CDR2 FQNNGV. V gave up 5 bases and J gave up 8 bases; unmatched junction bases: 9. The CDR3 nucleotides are TGTGCCAGCAGCCGACAGGGTGTCGGTTATTCACCCCTCCACTTT. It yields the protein CASSRQGVGYSPLHF. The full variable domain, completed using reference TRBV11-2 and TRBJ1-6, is EAGVAQSPRYKIIEKRQSVAFWCNPISGHATLYWYQQILGQGPKLLIQFQNNGVVDDSQLPKDRFSAERLKGVDSTLKIQPAKLEDSAVYLCASSRQGVGYSPLHFGNGTRLTVT.

CDR3: CATRPGGTDTQYF. The CDR3 DNA is TGTGCCACTCGACCGGGGGGCACAGATACGCAGTATTTT. The chain is built from TRBV19 and TRBJ2-3; tentatively, D is TRBD2 (6 bases). Germline CDR1 and CDR2: LNHDA and SQIVND (reference sequence). The CDR3 length is 13 residues. The V and J ends lost 10 bases and 1 base respectively, with 12 bases between them.

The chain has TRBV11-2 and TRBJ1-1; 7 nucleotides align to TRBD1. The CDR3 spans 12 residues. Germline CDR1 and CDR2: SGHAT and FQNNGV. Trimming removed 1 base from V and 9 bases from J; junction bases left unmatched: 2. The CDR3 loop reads CASSLGQGKAFF. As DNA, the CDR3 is TGTGCCAGCAGCTTAGGACAGGGCAAAGCTTTCTTT.

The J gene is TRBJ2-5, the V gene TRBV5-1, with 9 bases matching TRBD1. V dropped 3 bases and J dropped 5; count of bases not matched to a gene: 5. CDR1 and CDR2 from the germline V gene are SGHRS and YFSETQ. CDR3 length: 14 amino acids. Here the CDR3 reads CASSWSDRGETQYF. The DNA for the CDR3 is TGCGCCAGCAGCTGGAGCGACAGGGGGGAGACCCAGTACTTC.

The CDR3 loop reads CASSSQGAEGETQYF. In DNA form, the CDR3 reads TGTGCCAGCAGTTCACAGGGGGCGGAAGGAGAGACCCAGTACTTC. The gene calls are TRBV6-5 and TRBJ2-5; TRBD1 matches at 9 bases. CDR1 MNHEY and CDR2 SVGAGI come from the germline V gene. V was clipped by 4 bases and J by 4 bases; unmatched bases: 7. The CDR3 covers 15 residues.

The CDR3 DNA sequence: TGTGCCAGCAGCCAAGATTTGGGGCCTTACACCGGGGAGCTGTTTTTT. It is translated as CASSQDLGPYTGELFF. V is TRBV14 and J is TRBJ2-2; maybe TRBD1 (5 bases). The CDR3 has 16 residues. The V end lost 0 bases, the J end lost 3 bases, and 11 bases lay between the germline ends. Germline CDR1 and CDR2: SGHDN and FVKESK.

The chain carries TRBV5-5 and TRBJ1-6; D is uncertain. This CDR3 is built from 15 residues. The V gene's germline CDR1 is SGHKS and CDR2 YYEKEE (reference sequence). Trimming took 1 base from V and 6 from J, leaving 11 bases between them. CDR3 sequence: CASSLNIQRNSPLHF. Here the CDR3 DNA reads TGTGCCAGCAGCTTGAATATCCAGCGTAATTCACCCCTCCACTTT.

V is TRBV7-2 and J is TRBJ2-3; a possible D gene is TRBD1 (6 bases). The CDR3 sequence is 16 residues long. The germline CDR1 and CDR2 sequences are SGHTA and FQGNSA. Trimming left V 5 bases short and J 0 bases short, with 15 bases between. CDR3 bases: TGTGCCAGCAGCCCCACCGGACAGTCTAGCACAGATACGCAGTATTTT. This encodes CASSPTGQSSTDTQYF.

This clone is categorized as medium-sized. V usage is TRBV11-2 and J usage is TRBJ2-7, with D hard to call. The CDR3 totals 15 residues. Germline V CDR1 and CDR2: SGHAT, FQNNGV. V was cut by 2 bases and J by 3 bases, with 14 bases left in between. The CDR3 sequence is CASSLIQNPDYEQYF. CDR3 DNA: TGTGCCAGCAGCTTAATCCAGAATCCAGACTACGAGCAGTACTTC.